This is a list of T cell receptor beta chains from one sample in a study of blood T cell repertoires in COVID-19. The method was immunoSEQ multiplex PCR; TCRdb's version includes in-frame clones alone and lacks a portion of them. This sample has more than 300,000 clones, with roughly 86% found just once. Sequencing was performed on peripheral blood. Receptor source: a woman aged 25-40 years with COVID-19, enrolled during active disease. The CDR3 runs from the conserved cysteine through the conserved F or W. The D gene is left open where the match is weak. Clone size is not always given. Where it is, it says once, few, many or a class for expanded clones.

J gene	V gene	D gene	clone size	CDR3 protein	CDR3 DNA
TRBJ1-4	TRBV28	NA	NA	CASSPPNSNEKLFF	TGTGCCAGCAGCCCCCCTAACAGTAATGAAAAACTGTTTTTT
TRBJ2-7	TRBV13	TRBD1	NA	CASSSIFLPGTGGRYEQYF	TGTGCCAGCAGCTCCATATTTCTTCCCGGGACAGGGGGTCGATACGAGCAGTACTTC
TRBJ2-7	TRBV27	TRBD1	NA	CASRPRQGAPYEQYF	TGTGCCAGCAGGCCTAGACAGGGGGCCCCCTACGAGCAGTACTTC
TRBJ2-3	TRBV4-3	TRBD2	NA	CASSQERAGGPTDTQYF	TGCGCCAGCAGCCAAGAGCGGGCGGGAGGGCCAACAGATACGCAGTATTTT
TRBJ2-1	TRBV28	TRBD2	once	CASTVAGRPNNEQFF	TGTGCCAGCACTGTAGCGGGGCGTCCTAACAATGAGCAGTTCTTC
TRBJ2-7	TRBV5-1	TRBD1	NA	CASSLGRGLFDYEQYF	TGCGCCAGCAGCTTGGGCAGGGGGCTGTTCGACTACGAGCAGTACTTC
TRBJ2-7	TRBV19	NA	NA	CASSAAGEYEQYF	TGTGCCAGTAGTGCGGCAGGGGAATACGAGCAGTACTTC
TRBJ1-5	TRBV12-3/TRBV12-4	TRBD1	NA	CASSPPTGERHF	TGTGCCAGCAGTCCGCCGACAGGGGAAAGGCATTTT
TRBJ2-2	TRBV19	TRBD1	NA	CASRVGTGGGGELFF	TGTGCCAGTAGAGTAGGGACAGGGGGCGGCGGGGAGCTGTTTTTT
TRBJ1-1	TRBV5-1	NA	NA	CASSFVPGGEAEAFF	TGCGCCAGCAGCTTCGTCCCGGGGGGCGAGGCTGAAGCTTTCTTT
TRBJ2-3	TRBV2	NA	NA	CASSEVTTLSTDTQYF	TGTGCCAGCAGTGAGGTAACAACCCTTAGCACAGATACGCAGTATTTT
TRBJ2-5	TRBV27	TRBD1	once	CASRKDRGQETQYF	TGTGCCAGCAGGAAGGACAGGGGGCAGGAGACCCAGTACTTC
TRBJ2-5	TRBV18	NA	NA	CASSPPSRAGPETQYF	TGTGCCAGCTCACCGCCTTCTCGGGCGGGCCCGGAGACCCAGTACTTC
TRBJ2-1	TRBV5-4	TRBD2	NA	CASSLGGLAGYNEQFF	TGTGCCAGCAGCTTGGGCGGGTTAGCGGGGTACAATGAGCAGTTCTTC
TRBJ2-7	TRBV4-1	TRBD2	NA	CASSQPGTKGEQYF	TGCGCCAGCAGCCAGCCAGGGACTAAGGGCGAGCAGTACTTC
TRBJ1-3	TRBV25-1	NA	few	CASSVHSGNTIYF	TGTGCCAGCAGTGTCCACTCTGGAAACACCATATATTTT
TRBJ2-1	TRBV6-2/TRBV6-3	TRBD2	once	CASSSLGLAGGTYNEQFF	TGTGCCAGCAGTTCTCTAGGACTAGCGGGAGGGACCTACAATGAGCAGTTCTTC
TRBJ2-1	TRBV7-2	NA	NA	CASSLTSISYNEQFF	TGTGCCAGCAGCTTAACTAGTATCTCCTACAATGAGCAGTTCTTC
TRBJ1-1	TRBV2	NA	NA	CASNPDSFSTEAFF	TGTGCCAGCAACCCCGACAGTTTCTCCACTGAAGCTTTCTTT
TRBJ1-5	TRBV11-2	TRBD1	NA	CASSLSGGRGQPQHF	TGTGCCAGCAGCTTATCAGGGGGTCGTGGTCAGCCCCAGCATTTT
TRBJ2-2	TRBV5-4	TRBD1	few	CASSNRDRGLHGELFF	TGTGCCAGCAGCAACCGGGACAGGGGGCTTCACGGGGAGCTGTTTTTT
TRBJ2-3	TRBV10-1	TRBD2	NA	CASASGRASTDTQYF	TGCGCCAGTGCTAGCGGGAGAGCTAGCACAGATACGCAGTATTTT
TRBJ2-7	TRBV6-1	NA	NA	CASSEFRGPPYEQYF	TGTGCCAGCAGTGAATTCAGGGGCCCCCCCTACGAGCAGTACTTC
TRBJ2-3	TRBV28	NA	once	CASSFRGYTDTQYF	TGTGCCAGCAGTTTTAGAGGGTACACAGATACGCAGTATTTT
TRBJ2-1	TRBV5-4	NA	NA	CASSQALGETPGNEQFF	TGTGCCAGCAGCCAAGCCCTGGGAGAAACTCCGGGGAATGAGCAGTTCTTC
TRBJ1-1	TRBV18	NA	NA	CASASRGSNTEAFF	TGTGCCAGCGCTTCGCGGGGATCGAACACTGAAGCTTTCTTT
TRBJ2-5	TRBV10-3	NA	NA	CAISEFREETQYF	TGTGCCATCAGTGAGTTCCGGGAAGAGACCCAGTACTTC
TRBJ1-2	TRBV19	TRBD1	NA	CASSSPGTGNYGYTF	TGTGCCAGTAGTTCTCCCGGGACAGGGAACTATGGCTACACCTTC
TRBJ1-5	TRBV7-9	NA	NA	CASSLALGREMPQHF	TGTGCCAGCAGCTTAGCGCTGGGCAGGGAAATGCCCCAGCATTTT
TRBJ2-1	TRBV19	NA	NA	CASSPRDSATNEQFF	TGTGCCAGTAGTCCCCGGGACTCCGCAACCAATGAGCAGTTCTTC
TRBJ2-1	TRBV10-2	NA	NA	CASSELATEQFF	TGCGCCAGCAGTGAGTTGGCAACAGAGCAGTTCTTC
TRBJ2-1	TRBV6-8	TRBD2	NA	CASSTRPAGGNPENEQFF	TGTGCCAGCAGTACCCGCCCAGCGGGAGGGAACCCGGAGAATGAGCAGTTCTTC
TRBJ2-7	TRBV7-9	NA	few	CASSPKYEQYF	TGTGCCAGCAGCCCAAAATACGAGCAGTACTTC
TRBJ2-1	TRBV3-1/TRBV3-2	NA	NA	CASSQGRDEQFF	TGTGCCAGCAGCCAAGGTCGAGATGAGCAGTTCTTC
TRBJ2-1	TRBV9	NA	NA	CASSLAGNYNEQFF	TGTGCCAGCTCACTTGCGGGGAATTACAATGAGCAGTTCTTC
TRBJ2-3	TRBV6-1	NA	NA	CASSDVVAVSTDTQYF	TGTGCCAGCAGTGACGTAGTAGCGGTGAGCACAGATACGCAGTATTTT
TRBJ1-1	TRBV6-5	NA	NA	CASSSSTLSTEAFF	TGTGCCAGCAGTTCCTCGACATTATCCACTGAAGCTTTCTTT
TRBJ2-3	TRBV19	NA	few	CASSIGHPDTQYF	TGTGCCAGTAGTATAGGACACCCGGATACGCAGTATTTT
TRBJ1-4	TRBV28	NA	NA	CASSSAATNEKLFF	TGTGCCAGCAGTTCTGCAGCAACTAATGAAAAACTGTTTTTT
TRBJ2-3	TRBV30	NA	NA	CAWSVMSGIITDTQYF	TGTGCCTGGAGTGTAATGTCAGGGATCATCACAGATACGCAGTATTTT
TRBJ2-1	TRBV12-3/TRBV12-4	NA	NA	CASSSRDTRLFF	TGTGCCAGCAGTTCCCGGGACACCCGACTTTTCTTC
TRBJ2-3	TRBV30	NA	few	CAWSAITGAGGDTQYF	TGTGCCTGGAGTGCGATAACAGGGGCCGGGGGAGATACGCAGTATTTT
TRBJ1-1	TRBV6-2/TRBV6-3	NA	NA	CASSHNTPYTEAFF	TGTGCCAGCAGTCACAATACACCTTACACTGAAGCTTTCTTT
TRBJ2-7	TRBV5-8	NA	NA	CASSLYADLSYEQYF	TGTGCCAGCAGCTTGTACGCGGATTTATCCTACGAGCAGTACTTC
TRBJ2-1	TRBV6-5	NA	NA	CASSWMEAPYNEQFF	TGTGCCAGCAGTTGGATGGAGGCGCCCTACAATGAGCAGTTCTTC
TRBJ2-2	TRBV24-1	TRBD2	NA	CATREAGGPIGGELFF	TGTGCCACCAGAGAAGCGGGAGGGCCCATTGGCGGGGAGCTGTTTTTT
TRBJ2-1	TRBV25-1	TRBD2	NA	CASSPPGLAQNEQFF	TGTGCCAGCAGTCCCCCCGGACTAGCGCAGAATGAGCAGTTCTTC
TRBJ2-7	TRBV6-5	NA	NA	CASSPFLRGEQYF	TGTGCCAGCAGCCCCTTTTTACGCGGCGAGCAGTACTTC
TRBJ2-2	TRBV27	NA	NA	CASSLSRTVNTGELFF	TGTGCCAGCAGTTTATCCCGGACAGTAAACACCGGGGAGCTGTTTTTT
TRBJ2-4	TRBV11-2	TRBD2	NA	CASSLGGGLAGTLYF	TGTGCCAGCAGCTTAGGGGGGGGACTAGCGGGAACTCTGTACTTC